This T cell receptor (beta chain) was sequenced during a study of T cells in Graves' hyperthyroidism and ophthalmopathy. Germline V gene data show CDR1 as MNHNS and CDR2 as SASEGT. The CDR3 sequence is 15 residues long. V was pared by 6 bases and J by 3 bases, with 10 bases of the junction left unmatched. RNA transcripts provided the source from which TCR beta CDR3 regions were amplified. The study used the HTBI primer set for a first-round RT-PCR of the TCR CDR3. One entry per CDR3 protein, called by TCRdb with MiXCR from the multiplex PCR reads. The sample yields around 620,000 distinct CDR3 sequences, around 14% seen once. Study findings and constraints: Before onset, ophthalmopathy was predicted by the model a median around 6 months earlier. Researchers found most expanded thyroid clonotypes above 0.001 in blood as well. Patients with ophthalmopathy were separated from those with stable hyperthyroidism by a 13 V-J model.

The PBMCs were sourced from fresh peripheral blood (about 9.7 ml). This clonotype was counted ten times or more. Its specificity is unknown. Sequenced: blood. The sequence came from a woman under 30 with Graves' ophthalmopathy. The chain joins TRBV6-1 to TRBJ2-7, with 8 bases matching TRBD1. The CDR3 protein is CASSRVRGQVYEQYF. Written as DNA, the CDR3 is TGTGCCAGCAGCCGAGTCCGGGGACAGGTCTACGAGCAGTACTTC.